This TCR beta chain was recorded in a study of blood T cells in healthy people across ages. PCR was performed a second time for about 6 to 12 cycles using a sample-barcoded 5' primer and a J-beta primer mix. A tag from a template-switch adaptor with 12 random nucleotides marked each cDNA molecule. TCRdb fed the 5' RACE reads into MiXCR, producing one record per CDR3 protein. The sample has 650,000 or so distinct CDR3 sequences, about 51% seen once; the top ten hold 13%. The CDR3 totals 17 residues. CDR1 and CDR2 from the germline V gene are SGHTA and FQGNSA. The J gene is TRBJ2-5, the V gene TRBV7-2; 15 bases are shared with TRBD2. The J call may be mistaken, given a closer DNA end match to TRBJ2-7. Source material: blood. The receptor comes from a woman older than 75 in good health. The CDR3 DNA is TGTGCCAGCACGGGCCTGGCGGGACTAGCGGGAGGTGGCGAGCAGTACTTC. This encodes CASTGLAGLAGGGEQYF.